This TCR beta chain was found in a study of blood T cell repertoires in COVID-19. For the study at large: From T cells, B-cell-depleted T cells, or PBMCs came the material, which was cDNA or gDNA.

Using immunoSEQ multiplex PCR, the repertoire was profiled, and TCRdb retains in-frame clones only, with some absent. In the table there are 150,000 to 200,000 clones, approximately 86% of which are singletons. CDR3 length: 13 amino acids. Trimming left V 3 bases short and J 1 base short, with 4 bases between. From germline, CDR1 is SGHVS and CDR2 FQNEAQ. The chain employs TRBV7-8 and TRBJ1-5; D is unresolved. The sample consisted of peripheral blood. This sequence originates from a woman of 80 years or more with COVID-19, enrolled during active disease. The CDR3 spells CASSLASNQPQHF. The CDR3 region has the DNA TGTGCCAGCAGCTTGGCCAGCAATCAGCCCCAGCATTTT.